This entry describes one TCR beta chain. No antigen is known for it. The record has no base qualities; no much larger clone is one base away. This same CDR3 is encoded by further DNA sequences in the sample. The collaborating institutions used their own protocols to collect whole blood in K2EDTA tubes. For TCRbeta analysis, collaborators shipped samples as frozen whole blood, isolated PBMCs, or DNA extracted from either of those sample types. The data were obtained in a study of blood T cell repertoires in COVID-19 (dated by TCRdb to 2019 to 2021). Regarding the complete study: The collaborator samples originated in the United States, Italy and Spain and spanned the acute and convalescent phases of COVID-19. A freely available public database, intended as a resource for researchers studying the immune response to SARS-CoV-2, is where the repertoires were released. The material from the prospective study consisted of cDNA or gDNA derived from T cells, B-cell-depleted T cells, or PBMCs. Sample metadata almost always included a de-identified subject ID, COVID-19 status, age in years and sex. The samples were drawn from the first 160 participants of the ongoing ImmuneRACE study and from over a thousand subjects provided by 6 global collaborators. Subjects who had been exposed to COVID-19, were actively infected with it, or had recovered from it provided the deeply sampled blood TCRbeta repertoires that made up the dataset. Where HLA class I and class II types were available, the types were taken from metadata supplied by the sample provider, not from assay-based typing.

The immunoSEQ Assay, a bias-controlled multiplex PCR, was used to amplify TCRbeta CDR3 regions from genomic DNA. In the original analysis: The number of nucleated cells in each sample was estimated by amplification of reference gene primers within the assay. Sequence reads were collapsed and filtered to measure the absolute abundance of every unique TCRbeta CDR3 rearrangement. For each sample, productive Simpson clonality was calculated as the square root of Simpson's diversity index across productive rearrangements. Here the immuneACCESS table is served through TCRdb, limited to in-frame sequences with V and J called. Missing clones are a known gap in these copies; in checked studies unresolved V genes cover under half, and the rest lacks a known reason. V and J calls and clone size come straight from that table; D and trimming were deduced from the DNA. This sample holds hundreds of thousands of clones; about 80% were observed only once. The biggest ten clones account for 1.5% to 2% of the sample.

Spanning cysteine to phenylalanine, the CDR3 consists of 13 amino acids. Just the 39-base CDR3 DNA is kept, in frame starting at base 1. V drops 0 bases and J drops 7 bases, leaving 6 bases in between. Reading the germline V gene (reference sequence) gives CDR1 SEHNR and CDR2 FQNEAQ. Study-wide conclusions, independent of this receptor: How much clinical and demographic metadata was included differed by source and by participant, and the metadata was provided uncurated.

The rearrangement joined TRBV7-9 to TRBJ1-4; too little of a D gene remains to name it. The sequence was obtained from a woman of 80 years or more with acute or convalescent COVID-19. The sequencing input was peripheral blood. The DNA is TGTGCCAGCAGCTTAGCCGGTGGTGAAAAACTGTTTTTT. Its coded protein is CASSLAGGEKLFF.